The 27 T cell receptor beta chains below come from one sample, sequenced in a study of shared T cell receptors in the human thymus. Sequenced by immunoSEQ multiplex PCR; TCRdb stores in-frame clones only, minus some. The top ten hold 0.0095% to 0.011% of the sample, which has 700,000 to 750,000 clones, approximately 83% seen once. In addition, the sample was reused for a study of human thymus T cells.

What was sequenced was thymocytes. The receptors shown here come from a girl under three years old with a congenital heart defect.

This clone has just one count. The CDR3 DNA reads as TGTGCCAGCAGCTTTGACAGCTCCTACAATGAGCAGTTCTTC. It yields the protein CASSFDSSYNEQFF. V usage is TRBV5-6 and J usage is TRBJ2-1, with a tentative D call TRBD1 (5 bases). Germline-derived CDR1 and CDR2 are SGHDT and YYEEEE. The germline V and J ends were trimmed by 2 bases and 0 bases, with 6 bases remaining between them. CDR3 length: 14 residues. The whole variable domain, filled in from reference TRBV5-6 and TRBJ2-1, reads DAGVTQSPTHLIKTRGQQVTLRCSPKSGHDTVSWYQQALGQGPQFIFQYYEEEERQRGNFPDRFSGHQFPNYSSELNVNALLLGDSALYLCASSFDSSYNEQFFGPGTRLTVL.

The genes are TRBV6-1 and TRBJ2-7; 8 bases agree with TRBD1. V gave up 2 bases and J gave up 5 bases; unmatched junction bases: 5. This CDR3 is built from 14 residues. Per germline, CDR1 MNHNS and CDR2 SASEGT. CDR3 region: CASSEFHRGNEQYF. In DNA form, the CDR3 reads TGTGCCAGCAGTGAATTTCACAGGGGGAACGAGCAGTACTTC.

The chain is built from TRBV7-9 and TRBJ2-3; TRBD1 aligns across 9 bases. The CDR3 has 17 amino acids. V was clipped by 3 bases and J by 3 bases; unmatched bases: 10. Germline CDR1 is SEHNR and CDR2 is FQNEAQ (reference sequence). The chain's CDR3 is CASSFRPGQGWTDTQYF. In DNA, the CDR3 is TGTGCCAGCAGCTTCCGACCGGGACAGGGTTGGACAGATACGCAGTATTTT.

CDR3 sequence: CASGLPDLQGVHNEQFF. The CDR3 DNA follows: TGTGCCAGCGGACTTCCCGACCTCCAGGGGGTCCACAATGAGCAGTTCTTC. The chain couples TRBV21-1 to TRBJ2-1; no check of the table's D call, TRBD1, against the DNA was made. TRBV21-1 is labeled a pseudogene. This CDR3 comprises 17 residues.

To note about this clone: Other DNA sequences within the sample encode an identical CDR3. V gene TRBV2 combines with J gene TRBJ1-5; 9 bases line up with TRBD1. This CDR3 comprises 14 residues. The trim removed 6 bases at V and 7 bases at J, leaving 7 bases unmatched. Germline assignment: CDR1 SNHLY and CDR2 FYNNEI. The CDR3 DNA follows: TGTGCCAGCAGAGGGGACAGGGTAAACCAGCCCCAGCATTTT. Amino acid sequence: CASRGDRVNQPQHF.

This chain joins TRBV5-1 and TRBJ1-1; D ambiguous. With 1 base removed from V and 6 bases from J, the gap between germline ends came to 19 bases. The CDR3 contains 16 residues. CDR1 and CDR2 from the germline V gene are SGHRS and YFSETQ. CDR3 sequence (DNA): TGCGCCAGCAGCTTGCCGCCCCCGGGAGACGATCCTGAAGCTTTCTTT. It translates to CASSLPPPGDDPEAFF.

This clone was recorded a few times. The V call is TRBV7-3, the J call TRBJ2-2; 7 bases fit TRBD1. Germline V gene data show CDR1 as SGHTA and CDR2 as FQGTGA. With V trimmed by 6 bases and J by 0 bases, 1 base remained unmatched. The CDR3 covers 14 residues. The CDR3, as DNA: TGTGCCAGCAGGGACAGGTCGAACACCGGGGAGCTGTTTTTT. Protein sequence: CASRDRSNTGELFF.

The table lists this clone with a few counts. The chain links TRBV5-1 to TRBJ1-1; TRBD1 matches 12 bases. Germline V CDR1 and CDR2: SGHRS, YFSETQ. The CDR3 loop spans 17 amino acids. J lost 4 bases, V lost 0 bases, and 7 bases had no gene match. Here the CDR3 DNA reads TGCGCCAGCAGCTTGGCGCCTAAGGGACAGGGGGCCACTGAAGCTTTCTTT. Its translation is CASSLAPKGQGATEAFF.

The chain is built from TRBV27 and TRBJ1-6, with D uncertain. Trimming pared 6 bases from V and 18 bases from J, leaving 21 bases between. The germline gives CDR1 MNHEY, CDR2 SMNVEV (reference sequence). The CDR3 consists of 13 residues. CDR3 DNA: TGTGCCAGCAGGTTGGAGGGTACGGGTGAACCCCACTTT. Translation gives CASRLEGTGEPHF.

With regard to this clone: One end of the junction does not line up with germline, which may come from a read error. CDR3 bases: TGTGCCTGGAGCCCGGGACTAGGGGGCGGGGAGCTGGTTTTT. Its translation is CAWSPGLGGGELVF. The chain has TRBV30 and TRBJ2-2; a weak D match, TRBD2 (8 bases). The CDR3 has 14 residues. The germline V gene has CDR1 GTSNPN and CDR2 SVGIG (reference sequence).

The rearrangement uses TRBV4-1 and TRBJ1-1; 7 bases match TRBD1. The CDR3 length is 17 residues. J lost 0 bases, V lost 2 bases, and 9 bases had no gene match. CDR1 is MGHRA, CDR2 YSYEKL, per germline. The DNA for the CDR3 is TGCGCCAGCAGCCAATCACCGGGACAGCTTTTGAACACTGAAGCTTTCTTT. Translated: CASSQSPGQLLNTEAFF.

This rearrangement joins TRBV11-2 to TRBJ1-1, with 7 bases matching TRBD1. Germline CDR1 reads SGHAT; CDR2 reads FQNNGV. CDR3 length: 12 amino acids. V shed 4 bases, J shed 7 bases, and the junction held 3 bases outside the gene matches. The CDR3 nucleotides read TGTGCCAGCAGCTCGGACAGGAGTGAAGCTTTCTTT. Protein product: CASSSDRSEAFF.

This sequence joins TRBV6-6 and TRBJ1-1; no definite D call. The CDR3 length is 10 residues. V gave up 5 bases and J gave up 8 bases, with 6 bases separating them. The germline gives CDR1 MNHNY, CDR2 SVGAGI (reference sequence). The CDR3 DNA is TGTGCCAGCAGTAGGGAGGAAGCTTTCTTT. It is translated as CASSREEAFF.

CDR3 protein: CASSSYRDRAGGTEAFF. The CDR3 nucleotides are TGCGCCAGCAGCAGCTACCGGGACAGGGCCGGGGGGACTGAAGCTTTCTTT. The V gene is TRBV4-1, the J gene TRBJ1-1, with 9 positions matching TRBD1. From germline, CDR1 is MGHRA and CDR2 YSYEKL. V lost 5 bases and J lost 5; bases outside the gene matches: 15. CDR3 size: 17 residues.

This chain uses TRBV11-2 with TRBJ2-3; 7 nucleotides match TRBD2. CDR3 length equals 18 residues. Trimming at V came to 4 bases and at J to 0 bases, leaving 13 bases not matched to a gene. Germline CDR1 is SGHAT and CDR2 is FQNNGV. In DNA form, the CDR3 reads TGTGCCAGCAGCTCCGGGGGAGGGCCCCCACCTAGCACAGATACGCAGTATTTT. As protein: CASSSGGGPPPSTDTQYF.

This clone occurred a few times. This chain's CDR3 is CASSSHSGICTDTQYF. The CDR3 bases are TGTGCCAGCAGCTCCCACTCGGGGATTTGCACAGATACGCAGTATTTT. V and J are TRBV5-8 and TRBJ2-3, with a weak D call TRBD2 (5 bases). Trimming removed 3 bases from V and 1 base from J, with 15 bases in between. CDR1 and CDR2 (germline): SGHTS, YDEGEE. CDR3 length: 16 amino acids.

The chain carries TRBV5-1 and TRBJ2-5; D is ambiguous. The CDR3 runs to 14 residues. Germline lookup yields CDR1 SGHRS and CDR2 YFSETQ. V was clipped by 0 bases and J by 5 bases, with 11 bases between them. The CDR3 nucleotides read TGCGCCAGCAGCTTGGACCGACTTCCGGAGACCCAGTACTTC. This sequence encodes CASSLDRLPETQYF.

This chain joins TRBV4-3 and TRBJ2-1, with D perhaps matching TRBD1 (6 bases). The CDR3 is 18 residues long. The V gene lost 1 base and the J gene lost 1 base, with 17 bases spanning the gap. Germline loops: CDR1 LGHNA, CDR2 YSLEER. The CDR3 nucleotides read TGCGCCAGCAGCCAAGCGTCACAAGGACAGACATCCTACAATGAGCAGTTCTTC. Its translation is CASSQASQGQTSYNEQFF.

The V gene is TRBV5-5, the J gene TRBJ1-2, with a weak D call TRBD1 (6 bases). CDR3 length: 17 amino acids. From germline, CDR1 is SGHKS and CDR2 YYEKEE (reference sequence). V was shortened by 0 bases and J by 0 bases, with 15 bases between the two germline ends. The CDR3 sequence is CASSLVQGASPNYGYTF. Written as DNA, the CDR3 is TGTGCCAGCAGCTTGGTACAGGGTGCTTCCCCTAACTATGGCTACACCTTC.

This chain uses TRBV6-5 with TRBJ2-2, with 7 bases lining up with TRBD1. V lost 2 bases, J lost 7 bases, and 1 base stayed unmatched. The CDR3 runs 13 residues. Germline V gives CDR1 MNHEY, CDR2 SVGAGI. The CDR3 nucleotides are TGTGCCAGCAGTTACCGGACAGGCGGGGAGCTGTTTTTT. Translated, it gives CASSYRTGGELFF.

The CDR3 DNA sequence: TGTGCCAGCAGTTGGGGCGGGGGGCCCCCAGAGTGCGAGCAGTTCTTC. This gives the protein CASSWGGGPPECEQFF. The V and J genes are TRBV27 and TRBJ2-1, with 8 bases identical to TRBD2. The CDR3 is 16 amino acids. The V gene's germline CDR1 is MNHEY and CDR2 SMNVEV (reference sequence). J lost 10 bases, V lost 4 bases, and 15 bases had no gene match.

The J gene is TRBJ1-4, the V gene TRBV9, with a possible D match to TRBD1 (6 bases). The CDR3 sequence is 17 residues long. V gave up 3 bases and J gave up 4 bases, with 19 bases separating them. Per the germline V gene, CDR1 is SGDLS and CDR2 is YYNGEE. CDR3 coding DNA: TGTGCCAGCAGCGCCTCGAAAAGGACAGCCCATAATGAAAAACTGTTTTTT. Translating gives CASSASKRTAHNEKLFF. Full variable domain (outside the CDR3, taken from reference TRBV9 and TRBJ1-4): DSGVTQTPKHLITATGQRVTLRCSPRSGDLSVYWYQQSLDQGLQFLIQYYNGEERAKGNILERFSAQQFPDLHSELNLSSLELGDSALYFCASSASKRTAHNEKLFFGSGTQLSVL.

The chain carries TRBV10-1 and TRBJ2-2; perhaps TRBD2 as D (5 bases). The CDR3 consists of 12 residues. V lost 6 bases to trimming and J lost 4 bases, with 6 bases between them. Germline V CDR1 and CDR2: WNHNN, SYGVQD (reference sequence). The CDR3 protein is CASRGSTGELFF. DNA for the CDR3: TGCGCCAGCAGGGGGAGCACCGGGGAGCTGTTTTTT.

J is TRBJ1-1 and V is TRBV5-1; no firm D call. Between the trimmed V and J ends, which lost 4 bases and 6 bases, there was a span of 13 bases. This CDR3 is built from 13 residues. Germline CDR1 and CDR2: SGHRS and YFSETQ. The CDR3 reads CASSLDRSAEAFF. CDR3 nucleotide sequence: TGCGCCAGCAGCCTGGACCGGAGCGCTGAAGCTTTCTTT.

The chain links TRBV19 to TRBJ2-3, with D tentatively TRBD1 (5 bases). The CDR3 spans 14 residues. The V gene's germline CDR1 is LNHDA and CDR2 SQIVND (reference sequence). V lost 3 bases and J 6 bases, leaving 13 bases between the germline ends. The CDR3 region is CASSIGRVPDTQYF. CDR3 coding DNA: TGTGCCAGTAGTATCGGCAGGGTGCCGGATACGCAGTATTTT. The entire variable domain, with the rest obtained from reference TRBV19 and TRBJ2-3, is as follows: DGGITQSPKYLFRKEGQNVTLSCEQNLNHDAMYWYRQDPGQGLRLIYYSQIVNDFQKGDIAEGYSVSREKKESFPLTVTSAQKNPTAFYLCASSIGRVPDTQYFGPGTRLTVL.

This clone was detected a few times. The V call is TRBV7-9, the J call TRBJ1-1; D is uncertain. CDR1 SEHNR and CDR2 FQNEAQ come from the germline V gene (reference sequence). The CDR3 length is 14 residues. V was shortened by 1 base and J by 6 bases, with 12 bases between the two germline ends. The chain's CDR3 is CASSLDGVWAEAFF. CDR3 nucleotide sequence: TGTGCCAGCAGCTTAGACGGGGTGTGGGCTGAAGCTTTCTTT.

In its sample, this clone was seen a few times. V and J are TRBV28 and TRBJ1-5; TRBD1 matches 10 bases. Unmatched junction bases numbered 8, after V lost 2 bases and J lost 4 bases. Looked up from germline, CDR1 is MDHEN and CDR2 is SYDVKM. The CDR3 loop spans 17 amino acids. The CDR3 nucleotides read TGTGCCAGCAGTTTACCGTGGGACAGGGGCTCAAATCAGCCCCAGCATTTT. As protein: CASSLPWDRGSNQPQHF.